This T cell receptor beta chain was documented in a study of identifying expanded T cells in peripheral blood. In the case of this clone: No antigen is known for it.

General study points: Approximately two-week clone count variance significantly increased as total template count grew. About 1.3 clones differed between technical replicates, versus approximately 16 and 20 over time.

Healthy donors had no documented immune events, such as infections, while sampled. Libraries were prepared by immunoSEQ multiplex PCR; TCRdb keeps only in-frame clonotypes and omits some of them. This table holds around 66,000 clones, around 87% found once. Sequences were obtained from blood. The clonotype originates from a person aged 18 to 70 in good health.

The CDR3 here is CASSESRELSGNTIYF. The CDR3 nucleotides read TGTGCCAGCAGTGAGAGCCGGGAGCTCTCTGGAAACACCATATATTTT. The J gene is TRBJ1-3, the V gene TRBV6-4; D not resolved. V shed 3 bases and J shed 0 bases, with 12 bases lying between them. Looked up from germline, CDR1 is MRHNA and CDR2 is SNTAGT. CDR3 length: 16 amino acids.